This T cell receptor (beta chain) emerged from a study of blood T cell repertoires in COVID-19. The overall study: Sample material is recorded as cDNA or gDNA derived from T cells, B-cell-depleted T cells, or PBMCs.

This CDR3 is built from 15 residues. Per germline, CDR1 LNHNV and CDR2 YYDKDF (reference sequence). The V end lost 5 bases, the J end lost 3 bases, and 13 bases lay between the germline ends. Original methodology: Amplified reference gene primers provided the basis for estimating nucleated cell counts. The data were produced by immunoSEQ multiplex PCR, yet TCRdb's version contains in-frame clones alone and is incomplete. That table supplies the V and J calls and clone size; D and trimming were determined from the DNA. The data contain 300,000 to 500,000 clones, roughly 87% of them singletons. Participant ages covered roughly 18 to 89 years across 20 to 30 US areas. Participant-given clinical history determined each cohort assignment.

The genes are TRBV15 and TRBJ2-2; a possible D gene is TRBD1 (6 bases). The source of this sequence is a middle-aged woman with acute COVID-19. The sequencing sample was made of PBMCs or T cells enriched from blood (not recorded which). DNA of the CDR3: TGTGCCACCAGCCAGAGCAGGACAGACACCGGGGAGCTGTTTTTT. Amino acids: CATSQSRTDTGELFF.